The source of this T cell receptor beta chain is a study of OX40 agonist ivuxolimab in advanced cancers. Sequencing was performed with immunoSEQ multiplex PCR; in TCRdb, only in-frame clones are kept and a portion is missing. The profile covers more than 30,000 clones, with around 80% appearing a single time and 20% to 25% taken by the ten largest. The TCR sequence derives from an adult with an advanced solid tumor such as melanoma, head and neck, liver or kidney cancer. The specimen was CD4+ or CD8+ T cells sorted from blood, collected in a trial of the OX40 agonist ivuxolimab.

This chain's CDR3 is CASRPLAGRGSTDTQYF. In nucleotides, the CDR3 is TGTGCCAGCAGACCCTTGGCAGGGAGGGGGAGCACAGATACGCAGTATTTT. The chain recombines TRBV27 with TRBJ2-3, with a possible D match to TRBD2 (7 bases). From germline, CDR1 is MNHEY and CDR2 SMNVEV (reference sequence). The CDR3 consists of 17 residues. V was cut by 6 bases and J by 0 bases, with 19 bases left in between.